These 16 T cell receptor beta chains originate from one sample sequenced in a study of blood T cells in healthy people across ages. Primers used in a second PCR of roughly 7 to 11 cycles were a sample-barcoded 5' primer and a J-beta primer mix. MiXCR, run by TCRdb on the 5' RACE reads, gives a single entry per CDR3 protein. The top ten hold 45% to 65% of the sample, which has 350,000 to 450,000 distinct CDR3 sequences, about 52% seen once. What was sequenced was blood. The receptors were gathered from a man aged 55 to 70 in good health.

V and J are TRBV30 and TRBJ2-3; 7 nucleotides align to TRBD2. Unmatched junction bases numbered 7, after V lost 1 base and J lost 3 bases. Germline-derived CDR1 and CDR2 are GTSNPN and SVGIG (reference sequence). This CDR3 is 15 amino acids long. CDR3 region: CAWSADLGGTDTQYF. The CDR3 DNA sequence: TGTGCCTGGAGTGCGGACCTCGGGGGGACAGATACGCAGTATTTT.

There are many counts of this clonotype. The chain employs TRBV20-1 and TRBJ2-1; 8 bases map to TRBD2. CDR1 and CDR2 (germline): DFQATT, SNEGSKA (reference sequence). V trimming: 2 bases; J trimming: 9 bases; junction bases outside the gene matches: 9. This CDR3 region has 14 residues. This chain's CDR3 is CSARSGGAILEQFF. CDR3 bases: TGCAGTGCTAGATCCGGGGGGGCCATTCTTGAGCAGTTCTTC.

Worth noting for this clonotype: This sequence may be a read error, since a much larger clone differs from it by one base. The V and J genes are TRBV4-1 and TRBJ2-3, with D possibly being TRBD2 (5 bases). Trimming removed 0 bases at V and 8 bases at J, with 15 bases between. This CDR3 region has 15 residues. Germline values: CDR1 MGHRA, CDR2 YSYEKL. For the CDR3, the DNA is TGCGCCAGCAGCCAAGACCCCGAGGGTAGAGGTACGCAGTATTTT. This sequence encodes CASSQDPEGRGTQYF.

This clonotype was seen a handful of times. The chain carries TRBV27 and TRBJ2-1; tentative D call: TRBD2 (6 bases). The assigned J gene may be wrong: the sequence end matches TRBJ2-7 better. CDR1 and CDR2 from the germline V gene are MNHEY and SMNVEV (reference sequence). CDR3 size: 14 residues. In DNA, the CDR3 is TGTGCCAGCAGTTTATCGGCGGGAACCTACGAGCAGTACTTC. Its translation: CASSLSAGTYEQYF.

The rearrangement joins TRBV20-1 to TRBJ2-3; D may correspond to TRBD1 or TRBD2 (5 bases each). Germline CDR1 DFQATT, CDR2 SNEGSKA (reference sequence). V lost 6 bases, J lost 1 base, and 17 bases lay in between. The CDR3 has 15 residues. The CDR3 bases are TGCAGTGCCTCGTTAGGGACGCCTGGCACAGATACGCAGTATTTT. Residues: CSASLGTPGTDTQYF.

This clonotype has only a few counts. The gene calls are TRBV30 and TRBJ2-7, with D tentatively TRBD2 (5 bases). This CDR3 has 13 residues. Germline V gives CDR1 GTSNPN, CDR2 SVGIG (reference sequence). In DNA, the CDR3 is TGTGCGCTGGAAGTGTCCGGGAAATACGAGCAGTACTTC. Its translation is CALEVSGKYEQYF.

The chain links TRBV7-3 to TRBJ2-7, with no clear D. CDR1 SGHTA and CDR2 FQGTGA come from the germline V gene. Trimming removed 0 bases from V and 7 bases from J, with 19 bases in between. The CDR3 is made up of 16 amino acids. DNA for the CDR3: TGTGCCAGCAGCTTAACGTCGGGTCCCCCCTACAATGAGCAGTACTTC. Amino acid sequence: CASSLTSGPPYNEQYF.

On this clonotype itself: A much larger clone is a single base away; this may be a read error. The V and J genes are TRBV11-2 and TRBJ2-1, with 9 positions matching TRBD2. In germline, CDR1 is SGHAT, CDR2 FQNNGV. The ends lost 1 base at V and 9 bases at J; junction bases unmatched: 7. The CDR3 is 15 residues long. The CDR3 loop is CASSLVLAGAAEQFF. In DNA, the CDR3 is TGTGCCAGCAGCTTAGTTTTAGCGGGGGCGGCTGAGCAGTTCTTC.

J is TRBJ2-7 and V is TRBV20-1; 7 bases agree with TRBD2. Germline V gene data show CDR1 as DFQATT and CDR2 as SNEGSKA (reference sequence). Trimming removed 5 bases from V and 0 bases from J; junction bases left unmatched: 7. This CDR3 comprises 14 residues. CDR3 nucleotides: TGCAGTGCTTATACCGGGACTAACTCCTACGAGCAGTACTTC. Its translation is CSAYTGTNSYEQYF.

The CDR3 is CASSVAYGYTF. The CDR3 DNA is TGTGCCAGCAGCGTGGCATATGGCTACACCTTC. The V call is TRBV4-2, the J call TRBJ1-2; unclear D gene. V lost 5 bases, J lost 5 bases, and 6 bases lay in between. Germline V gene data show CDR1 as LGHNA and CDR2 as YNFKEQ. The CDR3 is made up of 11 amino acids.

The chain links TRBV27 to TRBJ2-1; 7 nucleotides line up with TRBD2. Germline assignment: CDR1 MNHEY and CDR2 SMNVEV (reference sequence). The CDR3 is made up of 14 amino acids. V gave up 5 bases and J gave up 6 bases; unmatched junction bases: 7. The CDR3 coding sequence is TGTGCCAGCAGTATCCCGGGGAGGGGCAATGAGCAGTTCTTC. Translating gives CASSIPGRGNEQFF.

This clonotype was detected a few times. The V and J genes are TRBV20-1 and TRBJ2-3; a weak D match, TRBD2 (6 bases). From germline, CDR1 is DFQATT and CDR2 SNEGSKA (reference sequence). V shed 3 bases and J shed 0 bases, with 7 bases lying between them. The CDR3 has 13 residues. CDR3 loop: CSASGTSTDTQYF. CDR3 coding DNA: TGCAGTGCTAGCGGGACTAGCACAGATACGCAGTATTTT.

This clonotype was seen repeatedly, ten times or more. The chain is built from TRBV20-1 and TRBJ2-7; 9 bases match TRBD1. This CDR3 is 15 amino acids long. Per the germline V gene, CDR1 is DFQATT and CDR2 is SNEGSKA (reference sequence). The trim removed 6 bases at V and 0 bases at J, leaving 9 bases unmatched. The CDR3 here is CSANYRGRSSYEQYF. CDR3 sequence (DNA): TGCAGTGCCAACTACAGGGGGCGTTCCTCCTACGAGCAGTACTTC.

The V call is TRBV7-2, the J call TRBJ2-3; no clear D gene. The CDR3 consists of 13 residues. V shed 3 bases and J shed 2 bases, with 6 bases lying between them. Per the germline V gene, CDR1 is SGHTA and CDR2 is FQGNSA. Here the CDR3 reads CASSFDLTDTQYF. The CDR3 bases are TGTGCCAGCAGCTTTGATCTCACAGATACGCAGTATTTT.

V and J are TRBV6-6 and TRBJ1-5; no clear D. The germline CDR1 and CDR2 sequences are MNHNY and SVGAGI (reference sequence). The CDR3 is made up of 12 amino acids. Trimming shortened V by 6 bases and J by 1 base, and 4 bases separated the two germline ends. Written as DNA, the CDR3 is TGTGCCAGCAGCCAAAGCAATCAGCCCCAGCATTTT. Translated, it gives CASSQSNQPQHF.

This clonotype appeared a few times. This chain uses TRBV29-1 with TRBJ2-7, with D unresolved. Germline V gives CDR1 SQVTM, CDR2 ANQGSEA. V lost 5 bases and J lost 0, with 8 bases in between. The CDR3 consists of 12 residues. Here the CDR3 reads CSVRTVSYEQYF. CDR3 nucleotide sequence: TGCAGCGTTCGGACGGTCTCCTACGAGCAGTACTTC.